This is a list of T cell receptor beta chains from one sample in a study of blood T cell repertoires in COVID-19. Sequencing was performed with immunoSEQ multiplex PCR; in TCRdb, only in-frame clones are kept and a portion is missing. The sample gives 150,000 to 200,000 clones, under 80% of which show up once; about 3% is in the top ten. Source material: peripheral blood. The receptor source for this set is a man in his 70s with acute or convalescent COVID-19. Each CDR3 is given with its conserved first and last residue. The D gene is left open where the match is weak. Where a row states a size, it is once, few, many or the class of an expanded clone; other rows omit it.

D	J	V	size	CDR3	DNA
NA	TRBJ1-2	TRBV20-1	NA	CSASNRAANYGYTF	TGCAGTGCTAGTAACAGGGCGGCTAACTATGGCTACACCTTC
TRBD1	TRBJ1-1	TRBV19	NA	CASSMDRRGPEAFF	TGTGCCAGTAGTATGGACAGGAGAGGCCCTGAAGCTTTCTTT
NA	TRBJ2-4	TRBV27	NA	CASSLSIRGGDIQYF	TGTGCCAGCAGTTTATCGATTCGGGGTGGCGACATTCAGTACTTC
TRBD2	TRBJ2-3	TRBV7-6	NA	CASTERGSGTDTQYF	TGTGCCAGCACCGAGCGGGGTAGTGGCACAGATACGCAGTATTTT
NA	TRBJ1-4	TRBV28	few	CASSYIATNEKLFF	TGTGCCAGCAGTTACATTGCAACTAATGAAAAACTGTTTTTT
TRBD1	TRBJ1-2	TRBV12-5	many	CASGFGQGLGYGYTF	TGTGCTAGTGGTTTCGGACAGGGTCTAGGGTATGGCTACACCTTC
NA	TRBJ1-6	TRBV6-2/TRBV6-3	NA	CASSTREDRNSPLHF	TGTGCCAGCAGTACTAGGGAGGACCGTAATTCACCCCTCCACTTT
TRBD2	TRBJ2-7	TRBV11-3	NA	CASSHSGISYEQYF	TGTGCCAGCAGCCATAGCGGGATCTCCTACGAGCAGTACTTC
TRBD2	TRBJ2-3	TRBV7-9	many	CASSPGTSEGNTQYF	TGTGCCAGCAGCCCCGGGACTAGCGAAGGGAATACGCAGTATTTT
NA	TRBJ2-7	TRBV5-4	NA	CASSLDLASSYEQYF	TGTGCCAGCAGCTTGGATCTAGCGTCCTCCTACGAGCAGTACTTC
TRBD2	TRBJ2-1	TRBV7-2	NA	CASSSLAGASYNEQFF	TGTGCCAGCAGCTCCTTGGCGGGAGCATCCTACAATGAGCAGTTCTTC
TRBD1	TRBJ2-7	TRBV6-5	few	CAIQPGQLTTYEQYF	TGTGCCATTCAGCCGGGACAGCTAACTACCTACGAGCAGTACTTC
NA	TRBJ2-2	TRBV19	NA	CASSISSGQFTGELFF	TGTGCCAGTAGTATCTCCTCTGGACAGTTCACCGGGGAGCTGTTTTTT
TRBD1	TRBJ2-7	TRBV5-1	NA	CASSITGTGASEQYF	TGCGCCAGCAGTATAACCGGGACAGGGGCTAGCGAGCAGTACTTC
NA	TRBJ2-7	TRBV7-9	few	CASSPGILLSYEQYF	TGTGCCAGCAGCCCGGGGATTCTTCTCTCCTACGAGCAGTACTTC
NA	TRBJ2-5	TRBV12-3/TRBV12-4	NA	CASGVPELETQYF	TGTGCCAGCGGAGTCCCGGAGTTAGAGACCCAGTACTTC
NA	TRBJ2-7	TRBV7-2	NA	CASSFSSFTIDEQYF	TGTGCCAGCAGCTTCTCTAGCTTTACCATTGACGAGCAGTACTTC
TRBD1	TRBJ2-7	TRBV24-1	NA	CATSDPGTGGEQYF	TGTGCCACCAGTGACCCCGGGACAGGGGGGGAGCAGTACTTC
TRBD1	TRBJ2-7	TRBV6-5	NA	CASRIRQGTSYEQYF	TGTGCCAGCAGAATCCGACAGGGTACCTCCTATGAGCAGTACTTC
TRBD1	TRBJ1-5	TRBV5-6	few	CASSVRTGDVQPQHF	TGTGCCAGCAGTGTGAGGACAGGGGATGTTCAGCCCCAGCATTTT
NA	TRBJ1-1	TRBV5-1	NA	CASSTLGGRANTEAFF	TGCGCCAGCAGCACCCTAGGTGGGAGGGCGAACACTGAAGCTTTCTTT
NA	TRBJ2-1	TRBV28	NA	CASRTIGASNEQFF	TGTGCCAGCAGGACCATTGGAGCTTCCAATGAGCAGTTCTTC
NA	TRBJ2-7	TRBV5-1	NA	CASSTAGSYEQYF	TGCGCCAGCAGTACTGCGGGCTCCTACGAGCAGTACTTC
NA	TRBJ1-5	TRBV15	once	CATSRNRVGNQPQHF	TGTGCCACCAGCAGAAACAGGGTCGGCAATCAGCCCCAGCATTTT
TRBD2	TRBJ2-3	TRBV11-3	NA	CASSATSGRRGSTDTQYF	TGTGCCAGCAGCGCGACTAGCGGGAGGCGGGGAAGCACAGATACGCAGTATTTT
TRBD1	TRBJ1-1	TRBV6-1	NA	CASREGQGWNTEAFF	TGTGCCAGCAGGGAAGGACAGGGGTGGAACACTGAAGCTTTCTTT
TRBD2	TRBJ2-3	TRBV19	NA	CASSLAGGLTDTQYF	TGTGCCAGTAGTTTAGCGGGGGGACTCACAGATACGCAGTATTTT
NA	TRBJ2-7	TRBV6-6	NA	CASSTTSFYEQYF	TGTGCCAGCAGTACCACTAGCTTCTACGAGCAGTACTTC
NA	TRBJ2-5	TRBV9	NA	CASSHGETQYF	TGTGCCAGCAGCCACGGGGAGACCCAGTACTTC
NA	TRBJ1-5	TRBV12-3/TRBV12-4	NA	CASSRGSNQPQHF	TGTGCCAGCAGTCGGGGGAGCAATCAGCCCCAGCATTTT
TRBD1	TRBJ2-7	TRBV2	NA	CASLSGGGTYEQYF	TGTGCCAGCCTATCAGGGGGTGGGACCTACGAGCAGTACTTC
NA	TRBJ1-2	TRBV11-2	few	CASSAIGRAEGYTF	TGTGCCAGCAGCGCGATCGGCAGGGCGGAAGGCTACACCTTC
TRBD1	TRBJ1-4	TRBV2	NA	CASSQGQGWEKLFF	TGTGCCAGCAGTCAAGGACAGGGGTGGGAAAAACTGTTTTTT
NA	TRBJ1-5	TRBV12-3/TRBV12-4	NA	CASSLTDQPQHF	TGTGCCAGCAGTTTAACGGATCAGCCCCAGCATTTT
NA	TRBJ1-1	TRBV27	NA	CASKIPGYTEAFF	TGTGCCAGCAAAATTCCGGGGTACACTGAAGCTTTCTTT
NA	TRBJ2-5	TRBV7-2	once	CASSLGSGDRETQYF	TGTGCCAGCAGCTTAGGGTCCGGGGATCGGGAGACCCAGTACTTC
TRBD2	TRBJ2-7	TRBV3-1/TRBV3-2	NA	CASSLYSGDTYEQYF	TGTGCCAGCAGCCTTTATAGCGGGGACACCTACGAGCAGTACTTC
NA	TRBJ2-2	TRBV4-2	NA	CASQREREIGTGELFF	TGTGCCAGCCAGAGGGAGAGGGAGATCGGCACCGGGGAGCTGTTTTTT
TRBD1	TRBJ1-2	TRBV6-6	few	CASSQRDRGLVDYGYTF	TGTGCCAGCAGTCAGAGGGACAGGGGTTTAGTCGACTATGGCTACACCTTC
NA	TRBJ2-5	TRBV7-3	NA	CASSTNSRETQYF	TGTGCCAGCAGCACCAACTCGAGGGAGACCCAGTACTTC
NA	TRBJ1-1	TRBV6-5	NA	CASTAGEGFSEAFF	TGTGCCAGCACCGCAGGGGAGGGTTTCAGTGAAGCTTTCTTT
TRBD2	TRBJ2-7	TRBV30	NA	CAWSVRTSGSYEQYF	TGTGCCTGGAGTGTACGGACTAGCGGCTCCTACGAGCAGTACTTC
NA	TRBJ2-3	TRBV24-1	few	CATSDFGNTDTQYF	TGTGCCACCAGTGATTTCGGGAACACAGATACGCAGTATTTT
NA	TRBJ1-5	TRBV28	NA	CASSLGQAGHQPQHF	TGTGCCAGCAGTTTAGGCCAAGCGGGGCATCAGCCCCAGCATTTT
TRBD1	TRBJ2-5	TRBV6-5	NA	CASSRPSQGAKTQYF	TGTGCCAGCAGTAGACCATCACAGGGGGCTAAGACCCAGTACTTC
NA	TRBJ1-1	TRBV10-3	NA	CAISESEEVSEAFF	TGTGCCATCAGTGAGTCTGAGGAGGTCTCTGAAGCTTTCTTT
TRBD2	TRBJ2-3	TRBV10-3	NA	CAIKLAGGDTQYF	TGTGCCATCAAGCTAGCGGGGGGCGATACGCAGTATTTT
NA	TRBJ2-7	TRBV11-2	NA	CASSSILGPGYEQYF	TGTGCCAGCAGCTCGATACTCGGTCCGGGCTACGAGCAGTACTTC
TRBD1	TRBJ2-3	TRBV7-7	NA	CASSLGWDSSTDTQYF	TGTGCCAGCAGCTTAGGTTGGGACAGCAGCACAGATACGCAGTATTTT
TRBD1	TRBJ1-5	TRBV2	NA	CASSEEGTGAQPQHF	TGTGCCAGCAGTGAAGAAGGGACAGGGGCACAGCCCCAGCATTTT
NA	TRBJ2-2	TRBV7-9	NA	CASSWTSNTGELFF	TGTGCCAGCAGCTGGACAAGTAATACCGGGGAGCTGTTTTTT
NA	TRBJ1-2	TRBV15	once	CATSRNRVHYGYTF	TGTGCCACCAGCAGAAACAGGGTCCACTATGGCTACACCTTC
NA	TRBJ2-2	TRBV2	NA	CASRPTSRDTGELFF	TGTGCCAGCAGGCCAACTAGCCGGGACACCGGGGAGCTGTTTTTT
TRBD2	TRBJ2-3	TRBV9	NA	CASSALSGRSADTQYF	TGTGCCAGCAGCGCCCTTAGCGGGAGATCTGCAGATACGCAGTATTTT
TRBD2	TRBJ2-1	TRBV4-1	NA	CASSQDWASGTYNEQFF	TGCGCCAGCAGCCAAGATTGGGCTAGCGGAACCTACAATGAGCAGTTCTTC